This TCR beta chain was profiled in a study of OX40 agonist ivuxolimab in advanced cancers. Turning to the overall study: Ivuxolimab was a fully human IgG2 agonistic monoclonal antibody targeting the costimulatory receptor OX40 (CD134). Partial responses occurred in three dose-escalation patients, of whom one had hepatocellular carcinoma and two had cutaneous melanoma. Of the 50 or so patients in dose escalation, about 19 had hepatocellular carcinoma, around 15 had melanoma, 9 had renal cell carcinoma and 9 had head and neck cancer. Peripheral TCRbeta sequencing was intended to test whether TCR sequence diversity was altered and clonal T-cell expansion was caused by ivuxolimab. The dose-escalation cohort was 82.7% male with a mean age of roughly 62 years, ranging from about 23 to 85. Intravenous ivuxolimab was administered to patients every 2 weeks at six dose levels: 0.01, 0.1, 0.3, 1.5, 3 and 10 mg/kg. The paper covers the monotherapy dose-escalation part of the phase I ivuxolimab trial, which included N ≈ 57 patients. Prior anti-PD-1, anti-PD-L1 or anti-CTLA-4 therapy was permitted, and 30% to 50% of dose-escalation patients had received checkpoint inhibitors. What the work shows at the level of the full study, not this receptor alone: At doses of 0.1 to 3.0 mg/kg, clonal expansion of both CD4+ and CD8+ T cells in blood was seen between baseline and week 6. Partial responders in the 0.1-3.0 mg/kg groups had among the lowest normalized peripheral clonal expansion, especially among CD8+ T cells. After ivuxolimab, expanded clones were on average more numerous among CD8+ T cells than among CD4+ T cells. Antigen specificity was not determined for the clonally expanded peripheral T cells. Low levels of normalized T-cell clonal expansion were also shown by some nonresponding patients.

Patients with a history of autoimmune disease or receiving systemic immunosuppression were excluded from the trial. In every dose cohort, peripheral blood was drawn for TCR sequencing at baseline, cycle 4 day 1, and cycle 7 day 1. The samples were taken from a phase I, first-in-human, multicenter, open-label dose-escalation trial of ivuxolimab. Adults with locally advanced or metastatic melanoma, renal cell carcinoma, hepatocellular carcinoma or head and neck squamous cell carcinoma were enrolled in the trial. Before TCR sequencing, CD4+ T cells and CD8+ T cells from peripheral blood were sorted into separate populations. To sequence the TCRbeta CDR3 region, genomic DNA was isolated from the sorted cells. The immunoSEQ Assay was used to sequence the TCRbeta CDR3 regions. TCRdb obtained this table from immuneACCESS and retained in-frame rearrangements with V and J assigned. These tables miss some clones; where compared with another copy, unresolved V genes account for less than half of the shortfall, and the remainder is unexplained. Counted in this sample were some 90,000 clones; approximately 91% of them appeared once. Around 0.34% of the sample is held by the ten biggest clonotypes.

To note about this clone: There is no known antigen for this receptor. Base qualities are not recorded, but no much larger clone differs from it by a single base.

The trim is 3 bases for V and 2 bases for J, with a gap of 11 bases between the germline ends. The germline V gene provides CDR1 SGHDN and CDR2 FVKESK. CDR3 length: 14 amino acids, cysteine to phenylalanine. Here the CDR3 DNA is all that survives: 42 bases in frame from base 1. The receptor comes from an adult with an advanced solid tumor such as melanoma, head and neck, liver or kidney cancer. The chain is made from TRBV14 and TRBJ2-7; a tentative D call is TRBD1 (6 bases match). The sequenced sample was CD4+ or CD8+ T cells sorted from blood, obtained in a trial of the OX40 agonist ivuxolimab. CDR3 sequence: CASSHRGRTYEQYF. The nucleotide sequence is given as TGTGCCAGCAGCCACAGGGGAAGAACCTACGAGCAGTACTTC.